This record covers a single TCR beta chain. This sample is part of a study of blood T cells in healthy people across ages. A second PCR, run for roughly 7 to 12 cycles, used a sample-barcoded 5' primer plus a J-beta primer mix. One entry per CDR3 protein, called by TCRdb with MiXCR from the 5' RACE reads. This table holds roughly 500,000 distinct CDR3 sequences, approximately 30% found once. The specimen was blood. The sequence was obtained from a woman aged 70 to 79 in good health.

The CDR3 reads CASSRTGIEEQYF. In DNA, the CDR3 is TGTGCCAGCAGCCGAACAGGGATCGAAGAGCAGTACTTC. This chain uses TRBV7-9 with TRBJ2-7, with TRBD1 as a possible D gene (6 bases). Trimming took 5 bases from V and 7 from J, leaving 15 bases between them. The V gene's germline CDR1 is SEHNR and CDR2 FQNEAQ (reference sequence). This CDR3 comprises 13 residues.